Following are 2 T cell receptor beta chains from one sample sequenced in a study of blood T cell repertoires in COVID-19. Here immunoSEQ multiplex PCR was the method, and the copy in TCRdb shows in-frame clones only, minus some. Of about 300,000 clones in the sample, approximately 92% were seen once. Sequencing used peripheral blood. Receptors originate from a woman between 25 and 40 years old with COVID-19, enrolled during active disease.

This rearrangement joins TRBV7-9 to TRBJ2-2; TRBD2 agrees at 8 bases. The trim removed 5 bases at V and 6 bases at J, leaving 11 bases unmatched. Germline assignment: CDR1 SEHNR and CDR2 FQNEAQ (reference sequence). The CDR3 covers 16 residues. The CDR3, as DNA: TGTGCCAGCAGCAGGACTAGCCCTAGGAGGGCCGGGGAGCTGTTTTTT. Protein sequence: CASSRTSPRRAGELFF.

This clone was observed a single time. This chain links TRBV2 with TRBJ1-1; 11 bases align to TRBD1. The germline V gene has CDR1 SNHLY and CDR2 FYNNEI. Trimming cost V 7 bases and J 4 bases; bases outside gene matches: 8. There are 15 residues in the CDR3. The CDR3 DNA sequence: TGTGCCAGCACCCGAGGGGGGACAGGGGGCACTGAAGCTTTCTTT. This translates into CASTRGGTGGTEAFF.